The entry that follows covers one TCR beta chain sequence. The sample originates from a study of T cells in Graves' hyperthyroidism and ophthalmopathy. Background on the study: Peripheral blood samples were taken at initial diagnosis, prior to any treatment.

Amplification of TCR beta CDR3 regions used RNA as the template. RT-PCR in the first round (using the HTBI primer set) targeted the TCR CDR3. Each CDR3 protein gets one entry after TCRdb re-called the multiplex PCR reads with MiXCR. The profile shows 640,000 or so distinct CDR3 sequences, about 15% of them singletons. The CDR3 is 15 residues long. The germline V gene encodes CDR1 LGHDT and CDR2 YNNKEL (reference sequence). V gave up 8 bases and J gave up 6 bases, with 22 bases separating them. The chain is built from TRBV3-1 and TRBJ1-2, with D tentatively TRBD1 (5 bases). This clonotype was sampled from a woman aged 40 to 50 with Graves' ophthalmopathy. Input material: blood. Here the CDR3 DNA reads TGTGCCAGCCGGAGGGTAGGGGACGATTTTAATGGCTACACCTTC. It codes for CASRRVGDDFNGYTF. Supplemented by reference TRBV3-1 and TRBJ1-2, the full variable domain reads DTAVSQTPKYLVTQMGNDKSIKCEQNLGHDTMYWYKQDSKKFLKIMFSYNNKELIINETVPNRFSPKSPDKAHLNLHINSLELGDSAVYFCASRRVGDDFNGYTFGSGTRLTVV.